This T cell receptor beta chain was sequenced in a study of TIL therapy for anti-PD-1-resistant metastatic lung cancer. Study summary: Tumor harvest preceded PD-1/PD-L1 blockade, followed by nivolumab treatment. Study results and limitations: Treatment-naive, never-smoker and oncogene-addicted patients were overrepresented in this highly selected cohort.

Sequencing used immunoSEQ v3. Sequencing was performed with immunoSEQ multiplex PCR; in TCRdb, only in-frame clones are kept and a portion is missing. The repertoire includes 50,000 to 70,000 clones, roughly 77% of them detected once, and less than 3% sits in the top ten. The V and J ends lost 2 bases and 1 base respectively, with 10 bases between them. This CDR3 contains 15 residues. Looked up from germline, CDR1 is WNHNN and CDR2 is SYGVQD (reference sequence). The time point denotes: pre-treatment sample, taken before nivolumab and TIL therapy. About this clone: Its target is not known.

The source of this sequence is a person aged 25-80 years with non-small cell lung cancer. The sample consisted of blood, taken at baseline. The V gene is TRBV10-1, the J gene TRBJ2-3; the D gene could be TRBD1 or TRBD2 (6 bases each). CDR3 in amino acids: CASSEKRGGTDTQYF. CDR3 DNA: TGCGCCAGCAGTGAGAAGAGGGGGGGCACAGATACGCAGTATTTT.